One and the same sample provided the 27 T cell receptor beta chains below, sequenced in a study of T-cell reconstitution after alpha-beta-depleted transplantation in children. Unique molecular identifiers were incorporated when the TCRbeta library was constructed. TCRdb processed the PCR reads anew with MiXCR; each CDR3 protein has one entry. The repertoire holds about 590,000 distinct CDR3 sequences, with 10% to 15% as singletons. This material consisted of PBMCs, mostly from graft donor cells, taken 360 days after TCRalphabeta/CD19-depleted stem cell transplant. The receptors here all came from a male patient between 10 and 17 years old who had a stem cell transplant for acute myeloid leukemia, so the T cells may come from the graft donor.

The table lists this clonotype with a few counts. This chain links TRBV12-3 or TRBV12-4 with TRBJ1-5; 10 bases map to TRBD1. This CDR3 spans 15 amino acids. The V segment lost 7 bases and the J segment 7 bases; nucleotides outside the gene matches: 10. CDR3 bases: TGTGCCAGCACCCCCGGGACAGGGGTCGGACAGCCCCAGCATTTT. Its translation is CASTPGTGVGQPQHF.

The genes are TRBV3-1 and TRBJ2-1; the match to TRBD2 covers 9 bases. The CDR3 contains 12 residues. Germline-derived CDR1 and CDR2 are LGHDT and YNNKEL (reference sequence). V lost 7 bases to trimming and J lost 9 bases; unmatched junction nucleotides: 4. CDR3 residues: CASTLAGREQFF. For the CDR3, the DNA is TGTGCCAGCACTCTAGCGGGACGTGAGCAGTTCTTC.

Only a few counts were recorded for this clonotype. The gene calls are TRBV6-2 or TRBV6-3 and TRBJ1-5, with unresolved D. Trimming took off 0 bases at V and 4 bases at J, with 4 bases between the two ends. Germline V gives CDR1 MNHEY, CDR2 SVGEGT. The CDR3 covers 13 residues. Here the CDR3 reads CASSYSLNQPQHF. CDR3 sequence (DNA): TGTGCCAGCAGTTACTCTTTGAATCAGCCCCAGCATTTT.

CDR3 nucleotides: TGTGCCACCAGTGATCACGCCTCCTACGAGCAGTACTTC. This gives the protein CATSDHASYEQYF. The V and J genes are TRBV24-1 and TRBJ2-7; D uncertain. The CDR3 covers 13 residues. CDR1 is KGHDR and CDR2 is SFDVKD in the germline V gene. The V gene lost 3 bases and the J gene lost 0 bases, with 5 bases spanning the gap.

The gene calls are TRBV30 and TRBJ2-2; 7 positions agree with TRBD1. The V segment lost 7 bases and the J segment 0 bases; nucleotides outside the gene matches: 11. Germline-derived CDR1 and CDR2 are GTSNPN and SVGIG (reference sequence). CDR3 length equals 16 residues. DNA of the CDR3: TGTGCCTCTCCTCGGGGACAGTTATCGAACACCGGGGAGCTGTTTTTT. This gives the protein CASPRGQLSNTGELFF.

In this sample, this clonotype turned up a few times. The CDR3 loop reads CASSRRAGLDYEQYF. In nucleotides, the CDR3 is TGTGCCAGCAGCCGTAGAGCAGGGTTAGACTACGAGCAGTACTTC. The chain links TRBV9 to TRBJ2-7; possible D gene TRBD1, 5 bases. The CDR3 is 15 residues long. Trimming left V 4 bases short and J 3 bases short, with 17 bases between. CDR1 is SGDLS, CDR2 YYNGEE, per germline.

This clonotype was detected ten times or more. V usage is TRBV20-1 and J usage is TRBJ1-3, with D possibly matching TRBD1 (5 bases). With 2 bases removed from V and 0 bases from J, the gap between germline ends came to 8 bases. This CDR3 is 14 amino acids long. Germline V lookup: CDR1 DFQATT, CDR2 SNEGSKA (reference sequence). CDR3 DNA sequence: TGCAGTGCTAGAAGGGACCTCTCTGGAAACACCATATATTTT. Protein product: CSARRDLSGNTIYF.

The CDR3 sequence: CSARRGVAGINEQFF. The CDR3 bases are TGCAGTGCTAGAAGGGGGGTAGCGGGAATCAATGAGCAGTTCTTC. The genes are TRBV20-1 and TRBJ2-1, with 8 bases fitting TRBD2. The CDR3 covers 15 residues. Losses at the gene ends were 2 bases for V and 6 bases for J; bases not matched to a gene: 9. Germline V gene sequence: CDR1 DFQATT, CDR2 SNEGSKA (reference sequence).

V and J are TRBV7-3 and TRBJ1-1; no clear D gene. CDR1 is SGHTA, CDR2 FQGTGA, per germline. Trimming cost V 1 base and J 10 bases, with 13 bases left between them. CDR3 length: 13 residues. CDR3 in DNA: TGTGCCAGCAGCTTAATTCGTACTACATCAGCTTTCTTT. Translated: CASSLIRTTSAFF.

The J gene is TRBJ2-3, the V gene TRBV6-5, with 8 bases lining up with TRBD2. CDR3 size: 18 residues. Germline values: CDR1 MNHEY, CDR2 SVGAGI. V shed 2 bases and J 0 bases; nucleotides not matched to a gene: 10. This CDR3 reads CASSYRDSSGSSTDTQYF. CDR3 in DNA: TGTGCCAGCAGTTACCGGGACTCTAGCGGGTCTAGCACAGATACGCAGTATTTT.

In its sample, this clonotype was seen a few times. This chain links TRBV5-1 with TRBJ2-4; 7 nucleotides match TRBD2. This CDR3 has 16 amino acids. V was pared by 6 bases and J by 4 bases, with 13 bases of the junction left unmatched. Germline V CDR1 and CDR2: SGHRS, YFSETQ. This CDR3 is CASTREAGEEKNIQYF. CDR3 coding DNA: TGCGCCAGCACCCGGGAGGCGGGAGAGGAGAAAAACATTCAGTACTTC.

This clonotype was seen ten or more times. The chain is built from TRBV29-1 and TRBJ2-5; D is undetermined. V lost 7 bases to trimming and J lost 5 bases, with 17 bases between them. This CDR3 region has 13 residues. Germline CDR1 reads SQVTM; CDR2 reads ANQGSEA. The CDR3 DNA reads TGCAGCGCCCTCCTCCTGCGTTTTGAGACCCAGTACTTC. Its protein is CSALLLRFETQYF.

The chain is built from TRBV20-1 and TRBJ2-7; D gene uncertain. Germline V gives CDR1 DFQATT, CDR2 SNEGSKA (reference sequence). V lost 3 bases to trimming and J lost 1 base, with 13 bases between them. This CDR3 contains 14 residues. CDR3: CSASRDGGSYEQYF. CDR3 nucleotide sequence: TGCAGTGCTAGTCGCGATGGCGGATCCTACGAGCAGTACTTC.

The rearrangement links TRBV18 to TRBJ2-1; D is ambiguous. Germline-derived CDR1 and CDR2 are KGHSH and LQKENI. Trimming took 2 bases from V and 4 from J, leaving 18 bases between them. The CDR3 covers 17 residues. In DNA form, the CDR3 reads TGTGCCAGCTCACCATTAAGCTCCCCTAGAATTTACAATGAGCAGTTCTTC. This translates into CASSPLSSPRIYNEQFF.

This clonotype was observed at least ten times. The rearrangement uses TRBV29-1 and TRBJ2-1; 9 nucleotides line up with TRBD2. Germline V gene lookup returns CDR1 SQVTM and CDR2 ANQGSEA. The CDR3 is 13 amino acids. Germline trimming cut 6 bases from V and 9 bases from J; bases unmatched to any gene: 9. DNA of the CDR3: TGCAGCGTCGCTGCGCTAGCGGGACTTGAGCAGTTCTTC. Amino acid sequence: CSVAALAGLEQFF.

The rearrangement uses TRBV7-8 and TRBJ2-7; D tentatively reads TRBD1 or TRBD2 (5 bases each). V was cut by 1 base and J by 7 bases, with 26 bases left in between. This CDR3 is 18 amino acids long. CDR1 is SGHVS, CDR2 FQNEAQ, per germline. CDR3 in amino acids: CASSLERVGSVKSGEQYF. DNA for the CDR3: TGTGCCAGCAGCTTAGAAAGAGTGGGTAGCGTGAAGTCAGGGGAGCAGTACTTC.

This clonotype was seen a handful of times. The rearrangement joins TRBV4-3 to TRBJ2-5; D might be TRBD1 or TRBD2, each matching 5 bases. This CDR3 is 16 amino acids long. Trimming pared 4 bases from V and 1 base from J, leaving 16 bases between. Looked up from germline, CDR1 is LGHNA and CDR2 is YSLEER. CDR3 protein: CASSPVLGTFQETQYF. The DNA for the CDR3 is TGCGCCAGCAGCCCAGTATTGGGGACCTTCCAAGAGACCCAGTACTTC.

This clonotype has a count of ten or more. The chain employs TRBV18 and TRBJ2-2, with 9 bases matching TRBD1. The length of the CDR3 is 15 residues. V was clipped by 5 bases and J by 5 bases; unmatched bases: 6. From germline, CDR1 is KGHSH and CDR2 LQKENI. The CDR3 nucleotides read TGTGCCAGCTCAACGACGACAGGGGGGACCGGGGAGCTGTTTTTT. Amino acid sequence: CASSTTTGGTGELFF.

This clonotype has just a few counts. The chain recombines TRBV9 with TRBJ2-3; 9 nucleotides agree with TRBD1. Germline assignment: CDR1 SGDLS and CDR2 YYNGEE. The junction had 6 bases not matched to a gene; V was cut back by 3 bases and J by 4 bases. The CDR3 sequence is 15 residues long. This CDR3 is CASSGGDRDSDTQYF. Written as DNA, the CDR3 is TGTGCCAGCAGCGGGGGGGACAGGGATTCAGATACGCAGTATTTT.

This clonotype occurred a few times. The chain links TRBV25-1 to TRBJ1-2; D remains unclear. CDR3 size: 16 residues. Per the germline V gene, CDR1 is MGHDK and CDR2 is SYGVNS. Trimming cost V 1 base and J 0 bases, with 12 bases left between them. Written as DNA, the CDR3 is TGTGCCAGCAGTGAATCCGGTACTCTAGCTAACTATGGCTACACCTTC. This translates into CASSESGTLANYGYTF.

This clonotype was seen repeatedly, ten times or more. The rearrangement links TRBV4-2 to TRBJ2-3; D is unclear. CDR3 length: 18 residues. The V gene's germline CDR1 is LGHNA and CDR2 YNFKEQ. Trimming took off 1 base at V and 1 base at J, with 18 bases between the two ends. CDR3 region: CASSQGNPQGRGTDTQYF. DNA of the CDR3: TGTGCCAGCAGCCAAGGGAATCCCCAAGGACGAGGCACAGATACGCAGTATTTT.

This chain's CDR3 is CASSRRTPNTGELFF. The CDR3, as DNA: TGTGCCAGCAGCCGCCGGACCCCAAACACCGGGGAGCTGTTTTTT. This chain links TRBV28 with TRBJ2-2; no reliable D call. V lost 6 bases and J lost 2, with 13 bases in between. This CDR3 comprises 15 residues. Germline V gene lookup returns CDR1 MDHEN and CDR2 SYDVKM.

V gene TRBV2 combines with J gene TRBJ2-7, with 7 bases matching TRBD1. J was trimmed by 3 bases and V by 7 bases; bases with no gene match: 3. Per the germline V gene, CDR1 is SNHLY and CDR2 is FYNNEI. The CDR3 consists of 12 residues. The CDR3 loop is CASITGVYEQYF. The CDR3 DNA follows: TGTGCCAGCATTACAGGGGTCTACGAGCAGTACTTC.

This clonotype was seen more than once but under ten times. V gene TRBV12-3 or TRBV12-4 combines with J gene TRBJ2-3, with 11 bases aligning to TRBD2. With 5 bases clipped from V and 0 bases from J, the junction kept 4 bases outside the gene matches. The CDR3 contains 16 residues. The CDR3 DNA reads TGTGCCAGCAGTGGGGGACTAGCGGTGAGCACAGATACGCAGTATTTT. It translates to CASSGGLAVSTDTQYF.

The chain is built from TRBV28 and TRBJ2-7; TRBD2 aligns across 9 bases. Germline assignment: CDR1 MDHEN and CDR2 SYDVKM. J was trimmed by 6 bases and V by 6 bases; bases with no gene match: 9. This CDR3 spans 14 amino acids. The CDR3 loop is CASSPLAGSTEQYF. The CDR3 DNA follows: TGTGCCAGCAGCCCCCTAGCGGGAAGTACCGAGCAGTACTTC.

The chain carries TRBV20-1 and TRBJ2-3, with 10 bases that match TRBD2. The CDR3 contains 16 residues. Trimming cost V 5 bases and J 2 bases; bases outside gene matches: 10. The germline gives CDR1 DFQATT, CDR2 SNEGSKA (reference sequence). The CDR3 coding sequence is TGCAGTGCTGGTCCGGGACTAGCGTCGGTCACAGATACGCAGTATTTT. The encoded protein is CSAGPGLASVTDTQYF.

This clonotype was counted between two and nine times. A read error may produce the germline difference seen at one junction end. CDR3 loop: CASSLYPSGRAVSF. CDR3 in DNA: TGTGCCAGCAGCTTATATCCTAGCGGGAGGGCCGTCTCCTTC. The rearrangement joins TRBV7-2 to TRBJ2-7; 12 bases align to TRBD2. Looked up from germline, CDR1 is SGHTA and CDR2 is FQGNSA. This CDR3 is 14 amino acids long.